This T cell receptor (beta chain) was sequenced in a study of shared clonotypes between healthy human individuals (dated by TCRdb to 2018 to 2021). Broadly, across the study: Three men and a couple of women, aged 18 to 49 years, made up the cohort. Between about 0.94 and 8.9 billion PBMCs per donor were obtained by leukapheresis. To increase sequencing depth and limit assay-specific biases, TCR repertoire library preparation and sequencing were carried out by different laboratories using diverse techniques. The study deeply sequenced blood TCR repertoires of 5 or 6 healthy adults to estimate repertoire size and the extent of clonotype sharing between individuals. For each donor, CD4 naive and CD4 memory were each given three plates, CD8 naive was given two plates, and CD8 memory was given one plate.

Using the deep immunoSEQ assay, TCR CDR3 regions were amplified from genomic DNA by multiplex PCR. Extracted genomic DNA from each cell subset was spread evenly across all wells of several immunoSEQ 96-well plates, with each plate serving as a replicate. For sorted subsets, around 0.2 ug genomic DNA, equal to 30,000 to 35,000 T cell genomes, was loaded into each replicate PCR. Purified libraries were measured with a Qubit 3.0 fluorometer, size-checked on a Bioanalyzer 2100, and measured again with the KAPA Library Quantification kit. A separate single-read 150-cycle Illumina NextSeq 550 flow cell was used to sequence each immunoSEQ 96-well plate. Under the source paper's analysis protocol: Because only junctional sequences without quality scores were contained in the immunoSEQ output, filtering matching that applied to full-length reads could not be performed. Sequences were annotated with PyIR, a Python wrapper for IgBLAST v1.9, using IMGT germline references to assign V/J genes and CDR3. Reads were filtered out if the reads had weak V/J assignments (E-value above 1e-6), no CDR3, stop codons, out-of-frame junctions, or ambiguous translated residues. V3J clonotypes were defined as sequences sharing the same inferred V gene, J gene, and CDR3 amino acid sequence. The percentage overlap between two repertoires was calculated by dividing the number of shared unique clonotypes by the size of the smaller repertoire. Repertoire richness was assessed with RTK rarefaction, the Chao1 estimator, and Recon v2.1 estimates of unobserved clonotypes. Generation probabilities for all TCRbeta clonotypes obtained by the gDNA method from a handful of donors were computed using OLGA. This is the immuneACCESS table as TCRdb keeps it, with only in-frame sequences that have V and J called. A part of the clones is gone; compared with another copy, unresolved V genes explain less than half, and the rest is unexplained. V, J and clone size are taken as reported in that table, and D and trimming were inferred from the DNA itself. The sample data list approximately 2.3 million clones, and approximately 95% of these were observed just once. The biggest ten clones account for 0.3% to 0.4% of the sample.

Trimming takes 3 bases off V and 10 bases off J; junction bases not matched to a gene: 10. Including cysteine and phenylalanine, the CDR3 has 15 amino acids. Of all the DNA, just the CDR3 is kept, 45 bases in frame from base 1. CDR1 and CDR2 (GTSNPN, SVGIG) derive from the germline V gene (reference sequence). The donors were healthy, HIV-negative adults with no recently reported acute infections or vaccinations. Only Caucasian adults living in Nashville, Tennessee, USA were represented among the donors. CD4+ T cells were enriched by magnetic negative selection; naive cells were then positively selected on CD45RA, and the negative fraction formed the memory subset. Blood was collected by leukapheresis, and PBMCs were isolated by Ficoll-Histopaque density gradient centrifugation and then cryopreserved in liquid nitrogen vapor phase. Analytical flow cytometry was used to check the purity and quantity of each magnetically sorted T cell population. Each sorted fraction had its genomic DNA isolated and then quantified by UV absorbance on a Nanodrop 2000c.

Regarding this clone: Its antigen is currently not known. Base qualities are not provided; no much larger clone lies one nucleotide away.

Here is what the overall study found, with its caveats: Pairwise subsampling indicated that sequencing depth was expected to affect the degree of clonotype sharing among donors. Naive subsets generally had larger estimated clonotype richness than memory subsets. Even with the large sequencing depth, rarefaction of the sorted-subset datasets indicated that sequencing was incomplete. Compared with non-shared clonotypes, clonotypes shared by all four sorted-subset donors had higher generation probabilities. Sampling was restricted to blood, and TCR repertoires in tissue are likely to differ from TCR repertoires in blood. Because the study included a small number of donors, the genetic and exposure-history diversity represented was limited. Approximately 5% of naive CD4, 3.5% of naive CD8, 2.3% of memory CD4, and roughly 0.4% of memory CD8 clonotypes were shared across several donors.

Sequencing used naive CD4+ T cells from PBMCs. Read against the paper, the sample's cell subset or site label means: CD45RA+ positively selected. This TCR was recovered from a man aged 18-30 years in good health. Some clones in this sample may be carry-over from other donors' samples. Recombination joined TRBV30 with TRBJ2-1, and 12 bases in between align with TRBD2. The nucleotide sequence is given as TGTGCCTGGAGCCATCTCGTCCTAGCGGGAGGGGAGCAGTTCTTC. Translated, this gives CAWSHLVLAGGEQFF. Supplemented by the reference TRBV30 and TRBJ2-1 proteins around the CDR3, the complete variable domain is SQTIHQWPATLVQPVGSPLSLECTVEGTSNPNLYWYRQAAGRGLQLLFYSVGIGQISSEVPQNLSASRPQDRQFILSSKKLLLSDSGFYLCAWSHLVLAGGEQFFGPGTRLTVL.